This passage covers 8 T cell receptor beta chains from one sample sequenced in a study of OX40 agonist ivuxolimab in advanced cancers. Only in-frame clones appear in the TCRdb table, and some are missing; sequencing was by immunoSEQ multiplex PCR. The data hold about 53,000 clones, with 85% to 90% observed a single time. The sequencing used CD4+ or CD8+ T cells sorted from blood, collected in a trial of the OX40 agonist ivuxolimab. These receptor sequences come from an adult with an advanced solid tumor such as melanoma, head and neck, liver or kidney cancer.

The chain joins TRBV19 to TRBJ1-4; D may be TRBD1 (5 bases). CDR1 LNHDA and CDR2 SQIVND come from the germline V gene (reference sequence). The V gene lost 5 bases and the J gene lost 5 bases, with 12 bases spanning the gap. The CDR3 sequence is 14 residues long. The CDR3 loop reads CASSGQGSNEKLFF. The CDR3 nucleotides read TGTGCCAGTAGTGGGCAGGGTAGCAATGAAAAACTGTTTTTT.

The chain carries TRBV2 and TRBJ1-6, with D hard to call. V gave up 6 bases and J gave up 5 bases, with 5 bases separating them. This CDR3 contains 12 residues. The germline CDR1 and CDR2 sequences are SNHLY and FYNNEI. CDR3 sequence: CASRNNNSPLHF. As DNA, the CDR3 is TGTGCCAGCAGGAATAATAATTCACCCCTCCACTTT.

This chain connects TRBV6-5 to TRBJ1-4; D is undetermined. Trimming took 2 bases from V and 2 from J, leaving 6 bases between them. CDR3 length equals 14 residues. Looked up from germline, CDR1 is MNHEY and CDR2 is SVGAGI. CDR3 nucleotides: TGTGCCAGCAGTTACCGGTCTACTAATGAAAAACTGTTTTTT. Translated: CASSYRSTNEKLFF.

The gene calls are TRBV29-1 and TRBJ2-7; D may be TRBD1 (6 bases). Looked up from germline, CDR1 is SQVTM and CDR2 is ANQGSEA. The CDR3 length is 14 residues. Trimming left V 1 base short and J 4 bases short, with 14 bases between. The CDR3 bases are TGCAGCGTTGAAGGCGGCAGGGGTGGGTACGAGCAGTACTTC. Amino acids: CSVEGGRGGYEQYF.

The chain carries TRBV11-2 and TRBJ2-1, with 11 bases matching TRBD1. This CDR3 comprises 16 residues. J was trimmed by 8 bases and V by 0 bases; bases with no gene match: 6. Per the germline V gene, CDR1 is SGHAT and CDR2 is FQNNGV. The CDR3 bases are TGTGCCAGCAGCTTAGATCGGGGACAGGGGGTGTATGAGCAGTTCTTC. Translated, it gives CASSLDRGQGVYEQFF. The full variable domain, with the rest looked up from reference TRBV11-2 and TRBJ2-1, is EAGVAQSPRYKIIEKRQSVAFWCNPISGHATLYWYQQILGQGPKLLIQFQNNGVVDDSQLPKDRFSAERLKGVDSTLKIQPAKLEDSAVYLCASSLDRGQGVYEQFFGPGTRLTVL.

CDR3 DNA: TGTGCCAGTAGTATCTCATTCGTAGGCGAGCAGTACTTC. Translating gives CASSISFVGEQYF. The V call is TRBV19, the J call TRBJ2-7, with D uncertain. CDR3 length equals 13 residues. V lost 3 bases and J lost 6, with 12 bases in between. Looked up from germline, CDR1 is LNHDA and CDR2 is SQIVND (reference sequence). Full variable domain (remainder filled in from reference TRBV19 and TRBJ2-7): DGGITQSPKYLFRKEGQNVTLSCEQNLNHDAMYWYRQDPGQGLRLIYYSQIVNDFQKGDIAEGYSVSREKKESFPLTVTSAQKNPTAFYLCASSISFVGEQYFGPGTRLTVT.

The chain joins TRBV30 to TRBJ2-5, with D possibly matching TRBD1 (6 bases). V was shortened by 2 bases and J by 5 bases, with 9 bases between the two germline ends. The CDR3 is 12 amino acids. CDR1 and CDR2 from the germline V gene are GTSNPN and SVGIG (reference sequence). CDR3 region: CAWSRTGETQYF. The CDR3 region has the DNA TGTGCCTGGAGTAGAACAGGGGAGACCCAGTACTTC.

The rearrangement joins TRBV30 to TRBJ1-2; D gene unclear. V was pared by 3 bases and J by 4 bases, with 9 bases between. CDR3 size: 12 residues. CDR1 and CDR2 (germline): GTSNPN, SVGIG (reference sequence). CDR3 amino acids: CAWSLTLYGYTF. The CDR3 nucleotides read TGTGCCTGGAGCTTGACCCTCTATGGCTACACCTTC.